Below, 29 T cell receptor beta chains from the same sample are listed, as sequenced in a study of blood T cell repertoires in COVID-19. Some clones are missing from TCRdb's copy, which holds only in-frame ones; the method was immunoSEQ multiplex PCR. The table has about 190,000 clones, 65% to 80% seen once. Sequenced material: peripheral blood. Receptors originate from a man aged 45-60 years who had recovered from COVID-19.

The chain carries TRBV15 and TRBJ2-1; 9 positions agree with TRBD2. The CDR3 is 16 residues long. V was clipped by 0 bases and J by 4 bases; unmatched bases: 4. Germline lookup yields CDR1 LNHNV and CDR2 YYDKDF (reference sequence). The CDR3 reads CATSRDLTSGYNEQFF. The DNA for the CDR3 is TGTGCCACCAGCAGAGATTTGACTAGCGGATACAATGAGCAGTTCTTC.

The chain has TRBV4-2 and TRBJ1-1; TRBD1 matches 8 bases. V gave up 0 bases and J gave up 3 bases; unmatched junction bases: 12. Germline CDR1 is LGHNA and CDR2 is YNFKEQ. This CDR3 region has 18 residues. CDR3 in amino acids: CASSQDPQGAAFDTEAFF. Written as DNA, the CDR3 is TGTGCCAGCAGCCAAGACCCCCAGGGGGCGGCCTTCGACACTGAAGCTTTCTTT.

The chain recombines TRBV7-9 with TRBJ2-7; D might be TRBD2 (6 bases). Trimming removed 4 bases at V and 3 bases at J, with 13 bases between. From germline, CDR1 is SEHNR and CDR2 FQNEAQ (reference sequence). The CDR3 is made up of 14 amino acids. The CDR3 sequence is CASSSLQGGYEQYF. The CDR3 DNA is TGTGCCAGCAGCTCCCTTCAGGGAGGCTACGAGCAGTACTTC.

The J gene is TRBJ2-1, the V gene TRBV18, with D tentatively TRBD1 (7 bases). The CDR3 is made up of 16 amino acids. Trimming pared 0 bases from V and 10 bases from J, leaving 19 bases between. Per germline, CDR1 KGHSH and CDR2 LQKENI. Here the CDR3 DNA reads TGTGCCAGCTCACCACCCGCTGGGCCCCAGGGGGGCGAGCAGTTCTTC. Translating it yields CASSPPAGPQGGEQFF.

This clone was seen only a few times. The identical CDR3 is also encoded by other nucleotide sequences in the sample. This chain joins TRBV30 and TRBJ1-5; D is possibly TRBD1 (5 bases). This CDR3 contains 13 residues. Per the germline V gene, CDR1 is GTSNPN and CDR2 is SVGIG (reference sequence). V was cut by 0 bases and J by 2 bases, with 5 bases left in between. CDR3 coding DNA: TGTGCCTGGAGTGTACAGGGCAATCAGCCCCAGCATTTT. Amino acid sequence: CAWSVQGNQPQHF.

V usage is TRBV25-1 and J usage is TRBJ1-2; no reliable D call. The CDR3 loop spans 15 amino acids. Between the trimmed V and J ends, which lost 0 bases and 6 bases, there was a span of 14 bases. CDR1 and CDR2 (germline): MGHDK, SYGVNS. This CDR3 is CASSEYGETNDGYTF. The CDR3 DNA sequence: TGTGCCAGCAGTGAATACGGTGAGACAAACGATGGCTACACCTTC.

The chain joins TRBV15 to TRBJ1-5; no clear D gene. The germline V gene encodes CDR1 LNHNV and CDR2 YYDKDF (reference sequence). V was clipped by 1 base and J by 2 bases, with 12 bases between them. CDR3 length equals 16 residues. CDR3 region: CATSRVGRGGNQPQHF. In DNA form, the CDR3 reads TGTGCCACCAGCAGAGTTGGCCGGGGTGGCAATCAGCCCCAGCATTTT. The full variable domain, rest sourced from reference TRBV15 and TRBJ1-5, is DAMVIQNPRYQVTQFGKPVTLSCSQTLNHNVMYWYQQKSSQAPKLLFHYYDKDFNNEADTPDNFQSRRPNTSFCFLDIRSPGLGDTAMYLCATSRVGRGGNQPQHFGDGTRLSIL.

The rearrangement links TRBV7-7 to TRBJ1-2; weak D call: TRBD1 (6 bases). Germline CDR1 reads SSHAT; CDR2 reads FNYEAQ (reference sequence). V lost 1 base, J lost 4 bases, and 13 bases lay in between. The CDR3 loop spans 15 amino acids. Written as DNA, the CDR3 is TGTGCCAGCAGCTTAGGTTGGCTGGGGGCCTATGGCTACACCTTC. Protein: CASSLGWLGAYGYTF.

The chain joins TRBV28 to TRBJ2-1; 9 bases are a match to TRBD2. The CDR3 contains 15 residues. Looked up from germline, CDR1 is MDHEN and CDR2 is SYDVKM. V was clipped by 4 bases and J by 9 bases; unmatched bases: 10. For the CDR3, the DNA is TGTGCCAGCAGTTACCTAGCGGGGCGGGAGGGTGAGCAGTTCTTC. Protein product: CASSYLAGREGEQFF.

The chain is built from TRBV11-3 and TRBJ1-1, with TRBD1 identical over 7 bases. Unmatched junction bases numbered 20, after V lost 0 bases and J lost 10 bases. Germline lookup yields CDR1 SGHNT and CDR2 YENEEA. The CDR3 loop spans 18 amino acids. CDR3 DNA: TGTGCCAGCAGCTTAGACATCGAAAAGACAGGGCCTCCAAGTAGAGCTTTCTTT. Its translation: CASSLDIEKTGPPSRAFF.

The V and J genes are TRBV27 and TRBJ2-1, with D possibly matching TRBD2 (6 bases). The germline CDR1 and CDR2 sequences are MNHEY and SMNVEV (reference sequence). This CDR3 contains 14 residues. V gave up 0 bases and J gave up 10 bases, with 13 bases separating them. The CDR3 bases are TGTGCCAGCAGTTTATCTGGCGGGGCACGAGAGCAGTTCTTC. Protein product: CASSLSGGAREQFF.

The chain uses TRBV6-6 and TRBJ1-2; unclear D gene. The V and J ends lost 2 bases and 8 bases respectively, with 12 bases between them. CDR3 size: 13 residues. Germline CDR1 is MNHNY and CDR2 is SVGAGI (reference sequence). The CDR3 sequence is CASSYETVRGYTF. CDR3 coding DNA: TGTGCCAGCAGTTACGAAACGGTGCGGGGCTACACCTTC.

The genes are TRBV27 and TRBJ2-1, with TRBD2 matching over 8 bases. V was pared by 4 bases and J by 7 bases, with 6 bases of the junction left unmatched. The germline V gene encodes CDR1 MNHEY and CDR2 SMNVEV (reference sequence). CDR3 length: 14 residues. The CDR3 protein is CASSWREATNEQFF. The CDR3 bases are TGTGCCAGCAGTTGGCGGGAGGCGACGAATGAGCAGTTCTTC.

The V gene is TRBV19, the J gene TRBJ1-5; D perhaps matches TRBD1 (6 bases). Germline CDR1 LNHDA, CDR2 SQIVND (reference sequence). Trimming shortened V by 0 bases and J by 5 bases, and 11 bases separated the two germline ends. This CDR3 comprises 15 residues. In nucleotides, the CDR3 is TGTGCCAGTAGTATAGACAGGGGTAACGATCAGCCCCAGCATTTT. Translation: CASSIDRGNDQPQHF.

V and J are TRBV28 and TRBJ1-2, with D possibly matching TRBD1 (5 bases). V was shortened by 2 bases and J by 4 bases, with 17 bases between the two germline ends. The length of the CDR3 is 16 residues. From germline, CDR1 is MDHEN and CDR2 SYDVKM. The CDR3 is CASSLGQTGGGYGYTF. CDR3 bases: TGTGCCAGCAGTTTAGGCCAAACCGGGGGAGGCTATGGCTACACCTTC.

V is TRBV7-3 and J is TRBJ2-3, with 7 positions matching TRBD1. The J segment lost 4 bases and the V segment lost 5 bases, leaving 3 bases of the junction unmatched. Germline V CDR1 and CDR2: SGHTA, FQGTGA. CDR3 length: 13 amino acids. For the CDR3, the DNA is TGTGCCAGCAGCCGACAGGGTGCAGATACGCAGTATTTT. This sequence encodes CASSRQGADTQYF.

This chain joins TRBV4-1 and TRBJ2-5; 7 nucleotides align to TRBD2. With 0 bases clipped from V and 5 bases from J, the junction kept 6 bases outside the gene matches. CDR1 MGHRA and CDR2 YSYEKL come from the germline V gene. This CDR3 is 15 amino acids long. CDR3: CASSQDTASGETQYF. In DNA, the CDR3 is TGCGCCAGCAGCCAAGATACAGCTAGCGGCGAGACCCAGTACTTC.

CDR3 loop: CASRPGVSPLHF. CDR3 bases: TGTGCCAGCAGGCCAGGGGTTTCACCCCTCCACTTT. V gene TRBV7-9 combines with J gene TRBJ1-6; a possible D gene is TRBD1 (6 bases). Trimming stripped 6 bases from V and 9 bases from J, with 9 bases between. The CDR3 sequence is 12 residues long. The germline V gene has CDR1 SEHNR and CDR2 FQNEAQ (reference sequence).

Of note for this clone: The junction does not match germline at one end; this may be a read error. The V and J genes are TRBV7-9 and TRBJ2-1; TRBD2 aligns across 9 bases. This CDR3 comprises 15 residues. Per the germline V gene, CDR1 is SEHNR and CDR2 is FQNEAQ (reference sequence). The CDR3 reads CASSLAGVRDNEQFF. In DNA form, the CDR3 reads TGTGCCAGCAGTTTAGCGGGAGTGAGAGACAATGAGCAGTTCTTC.

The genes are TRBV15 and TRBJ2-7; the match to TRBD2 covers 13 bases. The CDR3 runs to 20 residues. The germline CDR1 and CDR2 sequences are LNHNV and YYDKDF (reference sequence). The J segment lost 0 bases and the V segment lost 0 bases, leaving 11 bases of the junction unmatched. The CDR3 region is CATSRDFTSGRDKSSYEQYF. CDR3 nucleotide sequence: TGTGCCACCAGCAGAGATTTTACTAGCGGGAGGGATAAAAGCTCCTACGAGCAGTACTTC.

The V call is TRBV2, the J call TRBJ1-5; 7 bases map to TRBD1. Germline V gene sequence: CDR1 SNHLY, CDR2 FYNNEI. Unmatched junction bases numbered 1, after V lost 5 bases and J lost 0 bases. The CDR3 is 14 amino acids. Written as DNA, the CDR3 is TGTGCCAGCAGTAGGGACAGTAGCAATCAGCCCCAGCATTTT. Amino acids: CASSRDSSNQPQHF.

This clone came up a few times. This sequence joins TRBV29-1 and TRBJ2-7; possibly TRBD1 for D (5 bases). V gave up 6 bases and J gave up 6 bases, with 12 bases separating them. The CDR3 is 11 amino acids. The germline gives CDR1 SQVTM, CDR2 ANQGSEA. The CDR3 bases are TGCAGCGTCGGGTGGGGCGGCGAGCAGTACTTC. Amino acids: CSVGWGGEQYF.

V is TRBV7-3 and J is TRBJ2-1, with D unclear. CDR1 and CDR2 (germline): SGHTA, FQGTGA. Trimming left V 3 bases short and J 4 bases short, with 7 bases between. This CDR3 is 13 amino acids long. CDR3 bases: TGTGCCAGCAGCTTGGCCCCGTACAATGAGCAGTTCTTC. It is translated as CASSLAPYNEQFF.

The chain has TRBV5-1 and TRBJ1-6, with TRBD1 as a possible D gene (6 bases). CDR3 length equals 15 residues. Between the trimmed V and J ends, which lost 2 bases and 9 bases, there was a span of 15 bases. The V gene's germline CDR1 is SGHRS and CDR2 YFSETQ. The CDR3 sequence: CASSFIGGESSPLHF. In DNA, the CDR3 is TGCGCCAGCAGCTTTATAGGGGGGGAGAGTTCACCCCTCCACTTT.

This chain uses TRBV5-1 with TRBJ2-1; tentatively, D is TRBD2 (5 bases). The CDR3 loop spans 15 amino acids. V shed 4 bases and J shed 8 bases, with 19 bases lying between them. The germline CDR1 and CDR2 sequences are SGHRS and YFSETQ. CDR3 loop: CASSPRVGGFHEQFF. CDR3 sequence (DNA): TGCGCCAGCAGCCCAAGGGTAGGAGGATTCCATGAGCAGTTCTTC.

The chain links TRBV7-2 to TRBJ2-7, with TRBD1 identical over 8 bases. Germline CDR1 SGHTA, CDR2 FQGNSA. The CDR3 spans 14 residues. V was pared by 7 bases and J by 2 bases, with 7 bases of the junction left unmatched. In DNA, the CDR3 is TGTGCCAGCACCCCGGGACAGGAAACCTACGAGCAGTACTTC. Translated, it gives CASTPGQETYEQYF.

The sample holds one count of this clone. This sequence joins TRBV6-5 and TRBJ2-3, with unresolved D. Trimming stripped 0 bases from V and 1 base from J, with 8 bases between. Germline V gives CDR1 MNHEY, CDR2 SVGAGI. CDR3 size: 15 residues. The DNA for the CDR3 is TGTGCCAGCAGTTACTCTGTCGCGGGCACAGATACGCAGTATTTT. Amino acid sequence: CASSYSVAGTDTQYF.

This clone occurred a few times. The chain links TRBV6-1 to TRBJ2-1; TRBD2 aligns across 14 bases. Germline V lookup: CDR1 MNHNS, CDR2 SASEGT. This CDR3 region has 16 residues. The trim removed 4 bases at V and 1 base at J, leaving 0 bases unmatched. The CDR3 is CASSGTSGRSYNEQFF. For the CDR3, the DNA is TGTGCCAGCAGTGGGACTAGCGGGAGGTCCTACAATGAGCAGTTCTTC.

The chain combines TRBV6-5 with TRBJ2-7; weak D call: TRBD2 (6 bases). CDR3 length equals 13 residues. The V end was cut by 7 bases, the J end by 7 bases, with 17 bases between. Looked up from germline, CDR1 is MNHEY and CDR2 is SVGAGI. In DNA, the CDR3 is TGTGCCAGCACGCGGGACCCAACGAGTGAGCAGTACTTC. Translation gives CASTRDPTSEQYF.